This TCR beta chain was sequenced for a study of radiotherapy plus CTLA-4 blockade in lung cancer. Study-wide background: Of all patients, approximately 17% responded objectively and around 31% showed disease control. Study-level results: Tumor-origin TCR clones grew in blood after radiotherapy plus ipilimumab. The best predictor of response was reported to be early blood T cell clone dynamics, with interferon-beta.

On this clone itself: The antigen is unknown.

Profiled with immunoSEQ multiplex PCR; TCRdb holds only in-frame clones, not every one. The repertoire holds approximately 25,000 clones, with approximately 70% as singletons. Germline lookup yields CDR1 SGHDT and CDR2 YYEEEE. This CDR3 is 18 amino acids long. Trimming took 0 bases from V and 7 from J; bases not matched to a gene: 12. V and J are TRBV5-6 and TRBJ2-3, with TRBD2 matching over 12 bases. This receptor was identified in a human donor with non-small cell lung cancer who had stable disease on radiotherapy plus ipilimumab. The sample was peripheral blood, taken from a patient treated with radiotherapy plus ipilimumab. The CDR3: CASSLEPPTSGSIHTQYF. DNA for the CDR3: TGTGCCAGCAGCTTGGAACCCCCGACTAGCGGGAGTATACATACGCAGTATTTT.